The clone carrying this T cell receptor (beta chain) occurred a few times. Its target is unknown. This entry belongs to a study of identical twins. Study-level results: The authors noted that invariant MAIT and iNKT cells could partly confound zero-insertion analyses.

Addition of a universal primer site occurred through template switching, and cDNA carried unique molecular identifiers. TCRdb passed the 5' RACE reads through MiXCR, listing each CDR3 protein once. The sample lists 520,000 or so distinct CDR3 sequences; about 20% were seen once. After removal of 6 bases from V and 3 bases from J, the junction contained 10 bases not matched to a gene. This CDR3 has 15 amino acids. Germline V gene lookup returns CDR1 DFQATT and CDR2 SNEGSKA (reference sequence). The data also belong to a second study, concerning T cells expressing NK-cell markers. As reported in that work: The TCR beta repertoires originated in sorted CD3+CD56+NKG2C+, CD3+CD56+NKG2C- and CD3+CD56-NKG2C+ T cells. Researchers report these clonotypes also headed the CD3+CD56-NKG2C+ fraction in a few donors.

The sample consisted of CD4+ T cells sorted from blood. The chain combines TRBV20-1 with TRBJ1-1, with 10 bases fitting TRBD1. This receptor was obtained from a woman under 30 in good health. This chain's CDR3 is CSAPHFGTGDTEAFF. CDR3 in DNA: TGCAGTGCACCACACTTCGGGACAGGGGACACTGAAGCTTTCTTT.